These 9 T cell receptor beta chains were all obtained from the same sample, sequenced in a study of beta chain features in type 1 diabetes. The sequenced template was cDNA made from the entire isolated RNA. TCRdb's copy holds only in-frame clones and misses some; the assay was immunoSEQ multiplex PCR. The sample gives hundreds of thousands of clones, roughly two thirds of which show up once; around 0.05% is in the top ten. The sequencing sample was made of naive CD4+ T cells from blood. These receptors all come from a man aged 25 to 40 in good health.

This clone was recorded a few times. The CDR3 sequence: CSVRDRAYEQYF. CDR3 in DNA: TGCAGCGTCCGGGACAGGGCCTACGAGCAGTACTTC. The J gene is TRBJ2-7, the V gene TRBV29-1; the match to TRBD1 covers 9 bases. V lost 6 bases, J lost 2 bases, and 2 bases stayed unmatched. From germline, CDR1 is SQVTM and CDR2 ANQGSEA. The length of the CDR3 is 12 residues.

This clone came up once. The chain recombines TRBV29-1 with TRBJ2-1, with D unclear. The V gene lost 3 bases and the J gene lost 6 bases, with 15 bases spanning the gap. The V gene's germline CDR1 is SQVTM and CDR2 ANQGSEA. This CDR3 region has 14 residues. CDR3 nucleotide sequence: TGCAGCGTTGATACCCCCTCGAGTTTCAATGAGCAGTTCTTC. Amino acids: CSVDTPSSFNEQFF.

The V and J genes are TRBV28 and TRBJ2-3, with 9 bases matching TRBD2. The junction had 3 bases not matched to a gene; V was cut back by 2 bases and J by 0 bases. Germline loops: CDR1 MDHEN, CDR2 SYDVKM. This CDR3 is 16 amino acids long. CDR3 protein: CASSLLAGSSTDTQYF. The CDR3 DNA reads as TGTGCCAGCAGTTTACTAGCGGGATCTAGCACAGATACGCAGTATTTT.

The chain has TRBV7-2 and TRBJ1-3; maybe TRBD1 (6 bases). CDR1 is SGHTA, CDR2 FQGNSA, per germline. The CDR3 contains 16 residues. Trimming left V 10 bases short and J 0 bases short, with 19 bases between. CDR3 sequence (DNA): TGTGCCACGAGCCTCGGACAGAAACTCTCTGGAAACACCATATATTTT. It specifies CATSLGQKLSGNTIYF.

The chain has TRBV5-1 and TRBJ2-7; a possible D gene is TRBD2 (7 bases). Germline CDR1 and CDR2: SGHRS and YFSETQ. V was trimmed by 3 bases and J by 2 bases, leaving 12 bases between them. This CDR3 has 14 amino acids. CDR3 sequence: CASSSGEGAYEQYF. The CDR3 nucleotides are TGCGCCAGCAGCTCCGGGGAGGGGGCCTACGAGCAGTACTTC.

The genes are TRBV7-2 and TRBJ2-2, with 8 nucleotides matching TRBD2. Germline V lookup: CDR1 SGHTA, CDR2 FQGNSA. The CDR3 runs to 15 residues. V lost 3 bases and J lost 1; bases outside the gene matches: 1. The CDR3 DNA sequence: TGTGCCAGCAGCTTGACTAGCGTGAACACCGGGGAGCTGTTTTTT. This translates into CASSLTSVNTGELFF. Variable domain in full (rest from reference TRBV7-2 and TRBJ2-2): GAGVSQSPSNKVTEKGKDVELRCDPISGHTALYWYRQSLGQGLEFLIYFQGNSAPDKSGLPSDRFSAERTGGSVSTLTIQRTQQEDSAVYLCASSLTSVNTGELFFGEGSRLTVL.

The chain links TRBV30 to TRBJ2-1, with D perhaps matching TRBD1 (6 bases). The CDR3 runs to 13 residues. The germline V gene has CDR1 GTSNPN and CDR2 SVGIG (reference sequence). V was cut by 3 bases and J by 10 bases, with 16 bases left in between. CDR3 residues: CAWRGAAVREQFF. DNA for the CDR3: TGTGCCTGGAGGGGGGCGGCCGTCAGGGAGCAGTTCTTC.

The CDR3 nucleotides are TGCAGCGTTGTAAGGGAACCGCGGTCCTCCTACAATGAGCAGTTCTTC. Protein: CSVVREPRSSYNEQFF. The chain combines TRBV29-1 with TRBJ2-1; D gene uncertain. The CDR3 is 16 residues long. The V and J ends lost 4 bases and 0 bases respectively, with 16 bases between them. CDR1 and CDR2 from the germline V gene are SQVTM and ANQGSEA.

Notes on this clone: Other nucleotide sequences from this sample produce the same CDR3. This chain links TRBV29-1 with TRBJ2-3; D assignment may be TRBD1 or TRBD2 (5 bases each). The length of the CDR3 is 13 residues. Germline lookup yields CDR1 SQVTM and CDR2 ANQGSEA. V lost 6 bases, J lost 2 bases, and 12 bases lay in between. The CDR3 DNA is TGCAGCGTGGGACGGCTTCTCACAGATACGCAGTATTTT. Translation gives CSVGRLLTDTQYF.